These 6 T cell receptor beta chains came from one sample sequenced in a study of T-cell reconstitution after alpha-beta-depleted transplantation in children. The library targeted TCRbeta and was prepared with unique molecular identifiers. TCRdb reprocessed the PCR reads via MiXCR and lists one record per CDR3 protein. This table holds fewer than 550,000 distinct CDR3 sequences, roughly 10% found once. The sequenced sample was PBMCs, obtained before TCRalphabeta/CD19-depleted stem cell transplant. Receptors were obtained from a child aged 2 to 15 with inherited bone marrow failure, due to receive a stem cell transplant.

The rearrangement joins TRBV13 to TRBJ2-7, with D perhaps TRBD2 (6 bases). V lost 5 bases, J lost 2 bases, and 13 bases lay in between. The CDR3 is made up of 14 amino acids. Germline V gene sequence: CDR1 PRHDT, CDR2 FYEKMQ (reference sequence). The CDR3 bases are TGTGCCAGCAGCCCCTGGGACTCCCCCTACGAGCAGTACTTC. Translated, it gives CASSPWDSPYEQYF.

This clonotype was found many times. The chain is built from TRBV4-3 and TRBJ2-1; D remains unclear. CDR3 length: 17 amino acids. Trimming took 1 base from V and 7 from J, leaving 20 bases between them. Germline loops: CDR1 LGHNA, CDR2 YSLEER. CDR3 coding DNA: TGCGCCAGCAGCCAAGGGATGGCCTTCGAATGGAAAAATGAGCAGTTCTTC. Its protein is CASSQGMAFEWKNEQFF.

This clonotype came up a few times. V is TRBV20-1 and J is TRBJ2-7, with 8 positions matching TRBD2. V lost 0 bases and J lost 6; bases outside the gene matches: 10. Germline CDR1 is DFQATT and CDR2 is SNEGSKA (reference sequence). CDR3 size: 15 residues. The CDR3 reads CSARDGTGGPGEQYF. CDR3 nucleotides: TGCAGTGCTAGAGATGGGACGGGAGGGCCGGGCGAGCAGTACTTC.

This clonotype has ten or more counts. The CDR3 coding sequence is TGTGCCAGCAGCCCCGGGCCCGACTACAATGAGCAGTTCTTC. As protein: CASSPGPDYNEQFF. The V gene is TRBV7-2, the J gene TRBJ2-1; D is unresolved. This CDR3 region has 14 residues. Germline V gives CDR1 SGHTA, CDR2 FQGNSA. V was cut by 5 bases and J by 3 bases, with 11 bases left in between.

This clonotype was seen only a few times. This chain links TRBV27 with TRBJ2-2; the D gene is possibly TRBD1 (6 bases). CDR1 is MNHEY, CDR2 SMNVEV, per germline (reference sequence). V lost 9 bases, J lost 6 bases, and 26 bases lay in between. This CDR3 is 17 amino acids long. Here the CDR3 reads CASRTMGRGPWAGELFF. DNA of the CDR3: TGTGCCAGTCGAACCATGGGCAGGGGCCCCTGGGCCGGGGAGCTGTTTTTT.

V usage is TRBV15 and J usage is TRBJ2-1, with D tentatively TRBD2 (6 bases). Germline CDR1 and CDR2: LNHNV and YYDKDF (reference sequence). The CDR3 is 15 amino acids. V lost 0 bases and J 4 bases, leaving 10 bases between the germline ends. CDR3 protein: CATSRDSGGYNEQFF. DNA of the CDR3: TGTGCCACCAGCAGAGATAGCGGTGGGTACAATGAGCAGTTCTTC.